The sequence of this TCR beta chain was determined in a study of vaccination and CD4 T cells after COVID-19 (dated by TCRdb to between 2021 and 2024). Turning to the overall study: Every convalescent patient had a positive nasal swab PCR test for SARS-CoV-2, with mild disease in 8 to 10 patients and severe disease in one. Participants received two doses of either the Pfizer-BioNTech BNT162b2 vaccine (n=8) or the Moderna mRNA-1273 vaccine (n=2). Six males and four females were included in the convalescent cohort, with two Hispanic individuals, seven Caucasians, two Asians and one multiracial person represented. Post-vaccine blood samples were collected a median of about 69 days after the second vaccine dose, ranging from roughly 13 to 250 days. The spike-specific CD4+ TCR repertoire was compared before and after mRNA vaccination in approximately ten COVID-19 convalescent patients and a handful of infection-naive healthy vaccine recipients. Post-COVID blood samples from convalescent patients were collected a median of around 100 days after diagnosis, with a range of about 35 to 161 days. The cultures were stimulated with overlapping spike peptide pools from SARS-CoV-2 and from the common cold coronaviruses HCoV-NL63, HCoV-OC43 and HCoV-229E. Control cultures received a CEFX viral epitope pool as the positive control, an HIV-1 Nef peptide pool as the negative control, or no peptide.

For CDR1 and CDR2, the germline V gene lists MNHNS and SASEGT. The trim is 3 bases for V and 5 bases for J, with a gap of 23 bases between the germline ends. The CDR3 covers 17 residues, taking in both the cysteine and the phenylalanine. Only the CDR3 DNA is retained, 51 bases long and in frame from the first base. Notes on this clonotype: Its cognate antigen has yet to be identified. No base quality information exists; no much larger clone differs at one position.

The treatment or condition label here, explained by the study, means: 10-day PBMC culture with coronavirus spike peptide pools or control peptides (ViraFEST assay). The ViraFEST assay was used in the study, in which antigen-specific T cells were expanded with peptide pools and expanded clonotypes were subsequently identified by TCR sequencing. Positive SARS-CoV-2 PCR tests in the convalescent patients dated from March to December 2020, before Alpha, Beta and Delta variants emerged in the United States. Each well held 1.5 million to 2.5 million PBMCs cultured with roughly 10 ug/ml peptide pools in IMDM containing about 5% human AB serum and around 10 IU/ml IL-2. Half of the culture medium was replaced with fresh IL-2-containing medium on days 3 and 7. After approximately eleven days of culture, CD4+ T cells were isolated by negative selection with the EasySep CD4+ T cell isolation kit. Ficoll-Paque Plus gradient centrifugation was used to isolate PBMCs from whole blood, and the isolated PBMCs were then either used fresh or cryopreserved at -140C. In general, triplicate wells were set up for every culture condition.

The full study reports these points: Relatively few convalescent patients were included in the study, and early timepoints after natural infection were not analyzed. In convalescent patients, nearly all vaccine-specific clones (304 of 307) were found to be mono-reactive for SARS-CoV-2 spike rather than cross-reactive with common cold coronaviruses. Although the median number of SARS-CoV-2-reactive clonotypes went up from some 23 after infection to 38 after vaccination, the increase was not significant. Among the post-vaccine SARS-CoV-2-reactive clones in convalescent patients, a median around 86% showed up only after vaccination, which suggests vaccine-specific priming.

The library was generated by PCR. At the Johns Hopkins FTIC core, DNA from the cultured CD4+ T cells underwent TCR sequencing with the Oncomine TCR Beta short-read assay. The QIAamp micro DNA kit was used to extract genomic DNA from the cultured CD4+ T cells. The Oncomine TCR Beta libraries from cultured CD4+ T cells were pooled using unique dual indexes and then sequenced on an Illumina iSeq 100. In the paper's pipeline: Non-productive sequences were filtered out, and CDR3s that did not start with C, did not end with F or W, or were shorter than 7 amino acids were discarded. The MANAFEST web application was used to identify antigen-specific clonotypes by comparing peptide-stimulated wells against reference wells and other culture wells. To be called positive, a clone needed an FDR below 0.05, an odds ratio above 5, and a productive frequency above 0.1% in at least two of three replicate wells. Clonotypes that were significantly expanded in both SARS-CoV-2 spike wells and at least one common cold coronavirus spike condition were defined as cross-reactive. Using R version 3.6.1, CDR3 homology was evaluated through Levenshtein distances (stringdist) along with unrooted phylogenetic trees (ape). The raw public reads went through TCRdb reprocessing: fastp at Q25, MiXCR clone calling, in-frame beta chains kept. Each entry is one CDR3 protein sequence, shown with its most common DNA and genes. The V and J calls, along with clone size, are taken from TCRdb and not from the paper's own processing. The sample yields roughly 10,000 distinct CDR3 sequences; around three fifths were counted once. Around 28% of the sample comes from the top ten.

This clonotype was obtained from a human donor who had recovered from COVID-19. Sequencing used CD4+ T cells from blood, cultured in vitro. The rearrangement joined TRBV6-1 to TRBJ2-7; the D gene assignment is ambiguous. At the DNA level, the sequence is TGTGCCAGCAGTGACGGTCCCTTGACTCTTCGTCGTCACGAGCAGTACTTC. The encoded protein is CASSDGPLTLRRHEQYF.